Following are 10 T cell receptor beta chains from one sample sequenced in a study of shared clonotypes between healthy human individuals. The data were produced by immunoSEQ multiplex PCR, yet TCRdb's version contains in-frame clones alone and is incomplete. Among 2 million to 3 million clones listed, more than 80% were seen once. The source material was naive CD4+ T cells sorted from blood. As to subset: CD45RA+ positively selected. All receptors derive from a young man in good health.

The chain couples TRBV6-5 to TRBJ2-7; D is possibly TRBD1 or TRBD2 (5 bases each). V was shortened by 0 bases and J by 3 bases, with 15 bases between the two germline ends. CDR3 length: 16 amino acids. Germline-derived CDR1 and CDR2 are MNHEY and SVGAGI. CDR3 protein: CASSYSRQGPGYEQYF. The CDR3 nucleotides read TGTGCCAGCAGTTACTCACGGCAGGGACCTGGCTACGAGCAGTACTTC.

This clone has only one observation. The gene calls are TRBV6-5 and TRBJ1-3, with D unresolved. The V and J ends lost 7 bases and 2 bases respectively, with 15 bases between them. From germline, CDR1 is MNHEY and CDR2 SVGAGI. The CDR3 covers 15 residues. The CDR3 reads CASTTSRGAGNTIYF. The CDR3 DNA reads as TGTGCCAGCACAACAAGCCGGGGAGCTGGAAACACCATATATTTT.

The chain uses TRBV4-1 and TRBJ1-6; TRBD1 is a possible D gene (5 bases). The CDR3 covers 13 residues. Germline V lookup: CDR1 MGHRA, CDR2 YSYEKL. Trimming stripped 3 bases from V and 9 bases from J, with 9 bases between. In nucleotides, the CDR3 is TGCGCCAGCAGCCAGGGAGGGGTTTCACCCCTCCACTTT. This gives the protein CASSQGGVSPLHF.

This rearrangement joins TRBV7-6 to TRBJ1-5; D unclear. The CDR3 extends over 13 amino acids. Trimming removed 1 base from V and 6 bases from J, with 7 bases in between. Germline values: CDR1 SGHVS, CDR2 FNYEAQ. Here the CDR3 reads CASSLGVGQPQHF. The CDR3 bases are TGTGCCAGCAGCTTAGGAGTGGGTCAGCCCCAGCATTTT.

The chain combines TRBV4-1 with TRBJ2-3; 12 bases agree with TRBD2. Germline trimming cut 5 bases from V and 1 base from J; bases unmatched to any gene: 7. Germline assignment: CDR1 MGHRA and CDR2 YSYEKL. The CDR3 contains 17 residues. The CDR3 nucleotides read TGCGCCAGCAGCGTCACTCTAGCGGGGGGGGGCACAGATACGCAGTATTTT. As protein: CASSVTLAGGGTDTQYF.

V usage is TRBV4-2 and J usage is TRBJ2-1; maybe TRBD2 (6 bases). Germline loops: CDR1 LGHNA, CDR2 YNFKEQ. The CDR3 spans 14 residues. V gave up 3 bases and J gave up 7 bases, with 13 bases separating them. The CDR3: CASSQTTLANEQFF. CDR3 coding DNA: TGTGCCAGCAGCCAGACCACCCTAGCGAATGAGCAGTTCTTC.

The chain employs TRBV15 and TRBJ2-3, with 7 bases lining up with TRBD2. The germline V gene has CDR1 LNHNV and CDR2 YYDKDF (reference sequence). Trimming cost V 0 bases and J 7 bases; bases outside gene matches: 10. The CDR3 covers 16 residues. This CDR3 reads CATSRETSTFLHTQYF. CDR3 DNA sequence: TGTGCCACCAGCAGAGAGACTAGCACTTTTTTACATACGCAGTATTTT.

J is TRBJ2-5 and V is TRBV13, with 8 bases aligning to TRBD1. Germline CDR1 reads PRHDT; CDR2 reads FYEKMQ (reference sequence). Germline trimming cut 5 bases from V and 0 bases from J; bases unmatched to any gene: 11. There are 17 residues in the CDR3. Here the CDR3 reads CASSNRQGKRYQETQYF. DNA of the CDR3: TGTGCCAGCAGCAACCGACAGGGGAAACGGTACCAAGAGACCCAGTACTTC.

The CDR3 protein is CSVDGEGHEQFF. As DNA, the CDR3 is TGCAGCGTTGATGGGGAGGGACATGAGCAGTTCTTC. The chain uses TRBV29-1 and TRBJ2-1, with TRBD2 matching over 7 bases. CDR1 SQVTM and CDR2 ANQGSEA come from the germline V gene. The CDR3 has 12 amino acids. V shed 3 bases, J shed 8 bases, and the junction held 4 bases outside the gene matches.

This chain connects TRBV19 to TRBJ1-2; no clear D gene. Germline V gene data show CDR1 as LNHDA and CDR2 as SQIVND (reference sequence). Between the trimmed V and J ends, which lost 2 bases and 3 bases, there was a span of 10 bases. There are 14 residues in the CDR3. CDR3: CASSIRLSDYGYTF. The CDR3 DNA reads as TGTGCCAGTAGTATAAGGCTTTCGGACTATGGCTACACCTTC.